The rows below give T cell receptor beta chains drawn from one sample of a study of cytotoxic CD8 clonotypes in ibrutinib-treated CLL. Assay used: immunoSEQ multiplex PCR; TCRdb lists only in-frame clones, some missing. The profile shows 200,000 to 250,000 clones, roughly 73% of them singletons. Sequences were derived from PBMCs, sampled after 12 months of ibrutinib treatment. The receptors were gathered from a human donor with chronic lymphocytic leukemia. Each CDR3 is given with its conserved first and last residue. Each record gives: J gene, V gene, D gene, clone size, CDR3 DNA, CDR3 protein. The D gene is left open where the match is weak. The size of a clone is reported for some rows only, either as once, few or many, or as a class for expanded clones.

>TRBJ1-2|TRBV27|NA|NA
TGTGCCAGCGGTGGTGAGGACAGAGGCATCTATGGCTACACCTTC
CASGGEDRGIYGYTF
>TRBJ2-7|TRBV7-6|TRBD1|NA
TGTGCCAGCAGCCTGAGGACAGGGGCCTCCTACGAGCAGTACTTC
CASSLRTGASYEQYF
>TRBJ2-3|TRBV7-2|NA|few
TGTGCCAGCGGATCGGCAGATACGCAGTATTTT
CASGSADTQYF
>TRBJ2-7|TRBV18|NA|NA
TGTGCCAGCGGACGGGCTCACGGCGAGCAGTACTTC
CASGRAHGEQYF
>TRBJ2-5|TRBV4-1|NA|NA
TGCGCCAGCAGCCAAGAGTATGGGACGGAGGTCCAGGAGACCCAGTACTTC
CASSQEYGTEVQETQYF
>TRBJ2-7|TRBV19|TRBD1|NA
TGTGCCAGTAGTATATTAGGGGACAGAGGATCCTACGAGCAGTACTTC
CASSILGDRGSYEQYF
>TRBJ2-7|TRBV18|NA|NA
TGTGCCAGCTCACCACCGTGGGGCAACGAGCAGTACTTC
CASSPPWGNEQYF
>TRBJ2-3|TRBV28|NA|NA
TGTGCCAGCGACGACAGGGGGCGGTGGGAATCAGCGGGAGGGCCTGGCACAGATACGCAGTATTTT
CASDDRGRWESAGGPGTDTQYF
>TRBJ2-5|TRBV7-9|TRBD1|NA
TGTGCCAGCAGCCCTGGACAGGGGGAGACCCAGTACTTC
CASSPGQGETQYF
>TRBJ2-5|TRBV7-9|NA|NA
TGTGCCAGCAGCCCATCTGCGGAGACCCAGTACTTC
CASSPSAETQYF
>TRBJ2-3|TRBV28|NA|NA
TGTGCCAGCAGTTTGTCAGACCAACATACGCAGTATTTT
CASSLSDQHTQYF
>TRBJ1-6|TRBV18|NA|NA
TGTGCCAGCTCCCCAGCCTATAATTCACCCCTCCACTTT
CASSPAYNSPLHF
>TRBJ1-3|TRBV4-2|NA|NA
TGTGCCAGCAGCCAAAGTGGGGACTCTGGAAACACCATATATTTT
CASSQSGDSGNTIYF
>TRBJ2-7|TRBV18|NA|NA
TGTGCCAGCTCACCCGCGTCCAACAAAGGGGGTCCCTACGAGCAGTACTTC
CASSPASNKGGPYEQYF
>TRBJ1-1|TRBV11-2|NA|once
TGTGCCAGCAGCTTAGAGGGACGGATGAACACTGAAGCTTTCTTT
CASSLEGRMNTEAFF
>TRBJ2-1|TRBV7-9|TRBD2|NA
TGTGCCAGCAGCCTCACTAGCGGGAGGGCCAATGAGCAGTTCTTC
CASSLTSGRANEQFF
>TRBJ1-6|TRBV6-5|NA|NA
TGTGCCAGCAGTTTCCACAGGATTGGTGGTAATTCACCCCTCCACTTT
CASSFHRIGGNSPLHF
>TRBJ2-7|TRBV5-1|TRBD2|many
TGCGCCAGCAGCTTGGTAGCGGGGGGGCCCTACGAGCAGTACTTC
CASSLVAGGPYEQYF
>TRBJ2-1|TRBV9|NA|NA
TGTGCCAGCAGCGTAGGGCAGGGCTCCTACAATGAGCAGTTCTTC
CASSVGQGSYNEQFF
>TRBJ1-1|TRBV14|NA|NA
TGTGCCAGCAGCCAGGGGTTGCGGGGGAACACTGAAGCTTTCTTT
CASSQGLRGNTEAFF